Below, 10 T cell receptor beta chains from the same sample are listed, as sequenced in a study of OX40 agonist ivuxolimab in advanced cancers. The data were produced by immunoSEQ multiplex PCR, yet TCRdb's version contains in-frame clones alone and is incomplete. The table records about 78,000 clones, around 87% of them present only once. The sequences come from CD4+ or CD8+ T cells sorted from blood, collected in a trial of the OX40 agonist ivuxolimab. The origin of the receptors is an adult with an advanced solid tumor such as melanoma, head and neck, liver or kidney cancer.

The chain couples TRBV5-5 to TRBJ1-1; 7 bases map to TRBD1. This CDR3 comprises 15 residues. V was pared by 7 bases and J by 4 bases, with 13 bases of the junction left unmatched. Germline V gives CDR1 SGHKS, CDR2 YYEKEE (reference sequence). The CDR3 sequence is CASWRGGGLGTEAFF. As DNA, the CDR3 is TGTGCCAGCTGGAGGGGAGGGGGCTTGGGCACTGAAGCTTTCTTT.

The J gene is TRBJ1-2, the V gene TRBV15; D is possibly TRBD1 (5 bases). This CDR3 region has 16 residues. The V gene's germline CDR1 is LNHNV and CDR2 YYDKDF (reference sequence). With 4 bases removed from V and 5 bases from J, the gap between germline ends came to 20 bases. CDR3 protein: CATSKDRPGTGYGYTF. In nucleotides, the CDR3 is TGTGCCACCAGCAAAGACAGACCTGGTACTGGGTATGGCTACACCTTC.

The chain links TRBV5-1 to TRBJ2-5; TRBD2 agrees at 13 bases. V dropped 4 bases and J dropped 5; count of bases not matched to a gene: 2. The CDR3 loop spans 14 amino acids. From germline, CDR1 is SGHRS and CDR2 YFSETQ. The CDR3 sequence is CASSGGLAGETQYF. CDR3 nucleotides: TGCGCCAGCAGCGGGGGACTAGCGGGGGAGACCCAGTACTTC. The variable domain in full, completed from reference TRBV5-1 and TRBJ2-5, reads KAGVTQTPRYLIKTRGQQVTLSCSPISGHRSVSWYQQTPGQGLQFLFEYFSETQRNKGNFPGRFSGRQFSNSRSEMNVSTLELGDSALYLCASSGGLAGETQYFGPGTRLLVL.

The chain couples TRBV10-3 to TRBJ2-5; 9 bases are shared with TRBD1. The CDR3 spans 15 residues. V was clipped by 2 bases and J by 2 bases; unmatched bases: 3. CDR1 is ENHRY and CDR2 is SYGVKD in the germline V gene. CDR3 bases: TGTGCCATCAGTGAGGGGACAGGGATTCAAGAGACCCAGTACTTC. This sequence encodes CAISEGTGIQETQYF.

This chain joins TRBV7-2 and TRBJ2-1, with 12 bases that match TRBD1. Germline CDR1 SGHTA, CDR2 FQGNSA. The V segment lost 2 bases and the J segment 7 bases; nucleotides outside the gene matches: 3. This CDR3 comprises 15 residues. CDR3 DNA: TGTGCCAGCAGCTTAATGGGACAGGGGGCGAATGAGCAGTTCTTC. Encoded protein: CASSLMGQGANEQFF.

The CDR3 DNA follows: TGTGCCAGTAGTATCGGGTTCTACAATGAGCAGTTCTTC. Its translation is CASSIGFYNEQFF. This rearrangement joins TRBV19 to TRBJ2-1; D is ambiguous. V was trimmed by 3 bases and J by 3 bases, leaving 6 bases between them. In germline, CDR1 is LNHDA, CDR2 SQIVND (reference sequence). There are 13 residues in the CDR3.

The chain has TRBV6-5 and TRBJ1-3; D gene ambiguous. This CDR3 is built from 15 residues. The germline V gene encodes CDR1 MNHEY and CDR2 SVGAGI. V lost 5 bases, J lost 0 bases, and 11 bases lay in between. The CDR3 protein is CASSPLGVSGNTIYF. The DNA for the CDR3 is TGTGCCAGCAGTCCCCTAGGTGTCTCTGGAAACACCATATATTTT.

The chain uses TRBV27 and TRBJ2-4, with D tentatively TRBD1 or TRBD2 (5 bases each). The V gene lost 6 bases and the J gene lost 1 base, with 16 bases spanning the gap. The CDR3 is 16 amino acids. Germline V lookup: CDR1 MNHEY, CDR2 SMNVEV (reference sequence). The CDR3 spells CASSRGLTGAKNIQYF. CDR3 sequence (DNA): TGTGCCAGCAGCCGGGGCCTGACCGGGGCCAAAAACATTCAGTACTTC.

The gene calls are TRBV11-3 and TRBJ2-5, with D possibly TRBD2 on 6 matching bases. The germline CDR1 and CDR2 sequences are SGHNT and YENEEA. The CDR3 totals 15 residues. Trimming removed 5 bases from V and 3 bases from J, with 16 bases in between. The CDR3 nucleotides read TGTGCCAGCAGCCACACCGGAGGGGAAGAAGAGACCCAGTACTTC. This gives the protein CASSHTGGEEETQYF.

This clone turned up a few times. Other DNA sequences within the sample encode an identical CDR3. The rearrangement joins TRBV4-2 to TRBJ1-3, with D maybe TRBD1 (5 bases). V was shortened by 4 bases and J by 1 base, with 8 bases between the two germline ends. The germline gives CDR1 LGHNA, CDR2 YNFKEQ. The CDR3 has 14 residues. The CDR3 region is CASSRDSSGNTIYF. As DNA, the CDR3 is TGTGCCAGCAGCCGAGACAGTTCTGGAAACACCATATATTTT.